These 17 T cell receptor beta chains share one sample of origin, sequenced in a study of cytomegalovirus exposure and HLA in healthy donors. A multiplex PCR was run with 60 Vbeta primers and 13 Jbeta primers. Here immunoSEQ multiplex PCR was the method, and the copy in TCRdb shows in-frame clones only, minus some. The sample data list tens of thousands of clones. The material sequenced was PBMCs. The source is a man in his fifties or sixties in good health and CMV-seropositive.

V usage is TRBV5-1 and J usage is TRBJ1-1; unclear D gene. Germline loops: CDR1 SGHRS, CDR2 YFSETQ. This CDR3 contains 14 residues. Trimming shortened V by 7 bases and J by 4 bases, and 17 bases separated the two germline ends. CDR3 DNA: TGCGCCAGCCGAGTGGAGGTCCAGAGCACTGAAGCTTTCTTT. Its translation: CASRVEVQSTEAFF.

This sequence joins TRBV7-2 and TRBJ2-7; 7 nucleotides align to TRBD1. Trimming removed 4 bases from V and 4 bases from J; junction bases left unmatched: 10. The CDR3 consists of 15 residues. Germline CDR1 reads SGHTA; CDR2 reads FQGNSA. This CDR3 reads CASSSPGQTVYEQYF. In DNA form, the CDR3 reads TGTGCCAGCAGCTCGCCGGGACAGACCGTTTACGAGCAGTACTTC.

V gene TRBV7-9 combines with J gene TRBJ2-7; 8 nucleotides line up with TRBD1. The CDR3 consists of 14 residues. After removal of 4 bases from V and 4 bases from J, the junction contained 6 bases not matched to a gene. Germline V gene data show CDR1 as SEHNR and CDR2 as FQNEAQ (reference sequence). The DNA for the CDR3 is TGTGCCAGCAGCTCTAGACAGGGGAGTTACGAGCAGTACTTC. It specifies CASSSRQGSYEQYF. Full variable domain (outside the CDR3, taken from reference TRBV7-9 and TRBJ2-7): DTGVSQNPRHKITKRGQNVTFRCDPISEHNRLYWYRQTLGQGPEFLTYFQNEAQLEKSRLLSDRFSAERPKGSFSTLEIQRTEQGDSAMYLCASSSRQGSYEQYFGPGTRLTVT.

The chain recombines TRBV5-1 with TRBJ2-1; TRBD1 matches at 8 bases. The germline V gene has CDR1 SGHRS and CDR2 YFSETQ. CDR3 length equals 18 residues. The V gene end was trimmed by 1 base and the J gene end by 5 bases; junction bases not matched to a gene: 14. The chain's CDR3 is CASSLRQGASYSDNEQFF. The CDR3 coding sequence is TGCGCCAGCAGCTTGAGGCAGGGGGCCTCTTATAGCGACAATGAGCAGTTCTTC.

V gene TRBV27 combines with J gene TRBJ2-1; D is undetermined. This CDR3 has 13 residues. CDR1 and CDR2 (germline): MNHEY, SMNVEV (reference sequence). Trimming removed 1 base at V and 2 bases at J, with 3 bases between. The CDR3 nucleotides are TGTGCCAGCAGTTTATTCACCTACAATGAGCAGTTCTTC. Protein: CASSLFTYNEQFF.

The chain joins TRBV14 to TRBJ2-5; D is ambiguous. This CDR3 spans 13 amino acids. V was trimmed by 1 base and J by 1 base, leaving 4 bases between them. Germline assignment: CDR1 SGHDN and CDR2 FVKESK. The CDR3 DNA reads TGTGCCAGCAGCCAAGTGGCCCAAGAGACCCAGTACTTC. Encoded protein: CASSQVAQETQYF.

Written as DNA, the CDR3 is TGTGCCAGCTCGCTGGACAGGGGAGGCTACACCTTC. Its protein is CASSLDRGGYTF. The gene calls are TRBV18 and TRBJ1-2; 9 nucleotides match TRBD1. The CDR3 has 12 residues. Looked up from germline, CDR1 is KGHSH and CDR2 is LQKENI. V lost 6 bases, J lost 8 bases, and 4 bases stayed unmatched.

The gene calls are TRBV30 and TRBJ1-5; 7 bases line up with TRBD1. Germline V lookup: CDR1 GTSNPN, CDR2 SVGIG (reference sequence). This CDR3 comprises 13 residues. V gave up 3 bases and J gave up 4 bases; unmatched junction bases: 3. DNA for the CDR3: TGTGCCTGGAGCGGGACAGATAATCAGCCCCAGCATTTT. Translation: CAWSGTDNQPQHF.

The rearrangement uses TRBV4-1 and TRBJ2-5; 11 bases match TRBD1. J was trimmed by 2 bases and V by 1 base; bases with no gene match: 6. The CDR3 contains 17 residues. Germline V lookup: CDR1 MGHRA, CDR2 YSYEKL. The CDR3 sequence is CASSQGSGTGGQETQYF. The CDR3 coding sequence is TGCGCCAGCAGCCAAGGTTCCGGGACAGGGGGACAAGAGACCCAGTACTTC.

The rearrangement uses TRBV19 and TRBJ2-7; TRBD2 is a possible D gene (5 bases). The V end was cut by 5 bases, the J end by 3 bases, with 17 bases between. CDR1 LNHDA and CDR2 SQIVND come from the germline V gene (reference sequence). The CDR3 covers 15 residues. The CDR3 sequence: CASSSVGSGDYEQYF. Here the CDR3 DNA reads TGTGCCAGTAGTTCGGTTGGGAGCGGAGACTACGAGCAGTACTTC.

V and J are TRBV15 and TRBJ2-7; TRBD1 matches 10 bases. The V gene end was trimmed by 3 bases and the J gene end by 6 bases; junction bases not matched to a gene: 8. This CDR3 is built from 15 residues. The germline CDR1 and CDR2 sequences are LNHNV and YYDKDF (reference sequence). CDR3 sequence reads: CATSRPGTGAGEQYF. CDR3 in DNA: TGTGCCACCAGCAGGCCCGGGACAGGGGCAGGCGAGCAGTACTTC.

As regards this clone: The junction departs from germline at one end; a sequencing error may be responsible. The gene calls are TRBV7-9 and TRBJ2-4; TRBD2 is a possible D gene (5 bases). The germline V gene encodes CDR1 SEHNR and CDR2 FQNEAQ (reference sequence). This CDR3 is 13 amino acids long. CDR3 nucleotides: TGTGCCAGCAGCTTAGCCGGACTTGGTGGCCTATTCTTC. Its translation: CASSLAGLGGLFF.

V is TRBV5-4 and J is TRBJ1-2; D might be TRBD1 (6 bases). Germline V lookup: CDR1 SGHNT, CDR2 YYREEE (reference sequence). The ends were cut back, 1 base at V and 5 bases at J, with 15 bases in the middle. CDR3 length: 15 residues. CDR3 residues: CASSLNNGGLYGYTF. CDR3 DNA: TGTGCCAGCAGCTTGAATAACGGGGGGCTATATGGCTACACCTTC.

J is TRBJ1-3 and V is TRBV4-2; a possible D gene is TRBD1 (6 bases). V lost 4 bases and J lost 0, with 13 bases in between. The CDR3 loop spans 16 amino acids. The V gene's germline CDR1 is LGHNA and CDR2 YNFKEQ. CDR3 sequence: CASSLRTADSGNTIYF. CDR3 coding DNA: TGTGCCAGCAGCCTCCGGACAGCTGACTCTGGAAACACCATATATTTT.

The gene calls are TRBV19 and TRBJ2-5, with D hard to call. V was shortened by 5 bases and J by 2 bases, with 15 bases between the two germline ends. The CDR3 contains 15 residues. Per germline, CDR1 LNHDA and CDR2 SQIVND (reference sequence). CDR3 amino acids: CASSSAGAGQETQYF. CDR3 bases: TGTGCCAGTAGTTCAGCAGGCGCTGGTCAAGAGACCCAGTACTTC. The entire variable domain, with the rest obtained from reference TRBV19 and TRBJ2-5, is as follows: DGGITQSPKYLFRKEGQNVTLSCEQNLNHDAMYWYRQDPGQGLRLIYYSQIVNDFQKGDIAEGYSVSREKKESFPLTVTSAQKNPTAFYLCASSSAGAGQETQYFGPGTRLLVL.

The V gene is TRBV1, the J gene TRBJ1-5. TRBV1 corresponds to a pseudogene. The CDR3 has 15 residues. The CDR3 loop reads CTSSRGGLPRQPQHF. The CDR3 nucleotides are TGCACCAGCAGCCGAGGCGGCTTGCCACGTCAGCCCCAGCATTTT.

This chain connects TRBV29-1 to TRBJ1-1; TRBD1 aligns across 8 bases. The germline gives CDR1 SQVTM, CDR2 ANQGSEA. The CDR3 has 12 residues. The V gene end was trimmed by 4 bases and the J gene end by 4 bases; junction bases not matched to a gene: 2. The CDR3, as DNA: TGCAGCGTTGGGACAGGGTCCACTGAAGCTTTCTTT. Translated: CSVGTGSTEAFF.